The 21 T cell receptor beta chains presented below share a single source sample, sequenced in a study of shared clonotypes between healthy human individuals. Only in-frame clones appear in the TCRdb table, and some are missing; sequencing was by immunoSEQ multiplex PCR. The sample shows approximately 2,000,000 clones, roughly 95% of them seen only once. The naive CD8 fraction comprised CD45RO-negative cells positively selected for CCR7 and excluded terminally differentiated effector memory CD45RA+ cells. Sequences were obtained from naive CD8+ T cells from PBMCs. The receptors here all came from a young man in good health. Some clones in this sample may be carry-over from other donors' samples.

The V call is TRBV7-6, the J call TRBJ2-7, with D perhaps assigned TRBD1 or TRBD2 (5 bases each). Trimming removed 0 bases at V and 6 bases at J, with 15 bases between. The CDR3 totals 15 residues. From germline, CDR1 is SGHVS and CDR2 FNYEAQ. In DNA, the CDR3 is TGTGCCAGCAGCTTAGCGGGGGAGAGGGGAAGCGAGCAGTACTTC. Translated: CASSLAGERGSEQYF.

The rearrangement uses TRBV5-1 and TRBJ2-7; 7 nucleotides agree with TRBD1. V shed 1 base and J 2 bases; nucleotides not matched to a gene: 9. In germline, CDR1 is SGHRS, CDR2 YFSETQ. The CDR3 is 16 amino acids. CDR3 coding DNA: TGCGCCAGCAGCTTGCGTCGGGACAGAGAAACCTACGAGCAGTACTTC. Residues: CASSLRRDRETYEQYF.

The genes are TRBV19 and TRBJ2-7; tentative D call: TRBD2 (5 bases). Trimming removed 5 bases at V and 0 bases at J, with 17 bases between. CDR1 is LNHDA, CDR2 SQIVND, per germline (reference sequence). The CDR3 is 16 residues long. In DNA form, the CDR3 reads TGTGCCAGTAGTCCAACCGACTACCAGAGCTCCTACGAGCAGTACTTC. Amino acids: CASSPTDYQSSYEQYF.

This clone appeared a few times. This chain joins TRBV19 and TRBJ1-5; D not certain. Deletions cut 5 bases from V and 4 bases from J, with 9 bases between. The CDR3 consists of 13 residues. From germline, CDR1 is LNHDA and CDR2 SQIVND (reference sequence). The DNA for the CDR3 is TGTGCCAGTAGTGTCTCCCCTAATCAGCCCCAGCATTTT. Amino acids: CASSVSPNQPQHF. Drawing the rest from reference TRBV19 and TRBJ1-5, the complete variable domain is DGGITQSPKYLFRKEGQNVTLSCEQNLNHDAMYWYRQDPGQGLRLIYYSQIVNDFQKGDIAEGYSVSREKKESFPLTVTSAQKNPTAFYLCASSVSPNQPQHFGDGTRLSIL.

The chain combines TRBV6-5 with TRBJ1-1; D is possibly TRBD1 (5 bases). Germline assignment: CDR1 MNHEY and CDR2 SVGAGI. CDR3 length: 15 amino acids. With 7 bases removed from V and 5 bases from J, the gap between germline ends came to 20 bases. CDR3 in amino acids: CASISRRRGGTEAFF. The CDR3 DNA is TGTGCCAGCATCTCACGGCGTAGGGGAGGAACTGAAGCTTTCTTT.

V usage is TRBV18 and J usage is TRBJ2-7; D is ambiguous. Between the trimmed V and J ends, which lost 0 bases and 5 bases, there was a span of 11 bases. Germline CDR1 and CDR2: KGHSH and LQKENI. The CDR3 consists of 14 residues. CDR3 bases: TGTGCCAGCTCACCACCCTGGGAAGGCCACGAGCAGTACTTC. This codes for CASSPPWEGHEQYF.

The chain joins TRBV29-1 to TRBJ2-7; 9 bases match TRBD2. In germline, CDR1 is SQVTM, CDR2 ANQGSEA. Trimming cost V 1 base and J 0 bases; bases outside gene matches: 4. This CDR3 has 15 residues. CDR3 nucleotides: TGCAGCGTTGAAGGTGGCGGGAGGGACTCCTACGAGCAGTACTTC. This sequence encodes CSVEGGGRDSYEQYF.

This chain uses TRBV11-2 with TRBJ1-4; possible D gene TRBD1, 5 bases. This CDR3 spans 14 amino acids. V was trimmed by 0 bases and J by 7 bases, leaving 9 bases between them. CDR1 is SGHAT, CDR2 FQNNGV, per germline. This chain's CDR3 is CASSLDPQAEKLFF. The CDR3 coding sequence is TGTGCCAGCAGCTTAGACCCACAGGCTGAAAAACTGTTTTTT. Looking up the rest from reference TRBV11-2 and TRBJ1-4 gives the full variable domain: EAGVAQSPRYKIIEKRQSVAFWCNPISGHATLYWYQQILGQGPKLLIQFQNNGVVDDSQLPKDRFSAERLKGVDSTLKIQPAKLEDSAVYLCASSLDPQAEKLFFGSGTQLSVL.

The V gene is TRBV15, the J gene TRBJ1-3; perhaps TRBD1 as D (6 bases). The ends were cut back, 2 bases at V and 0 bases at J, with 17 bases in the middle. This CDR3 is built from 18 residues. CDR1 LNHNV and CDR2 YYDKDF come from the germline V gene (reference sequence). The DNA of the CDR3 is TGTGCCACCAGCAGACCAAAAGGGGACACAAGCTCTGGAAACACCATATATTTT. It is translated as CATSRPKGDTSSGNTIYF.

The chain is built from TRBV5-1 and TRBJ2-4; perhaps TRBD2 as D (5 bases). Germline V gene lookup returns CDR1 SGHRS and CDR2 YFSETQ. Trimming stripped 0 bases from V and 2 bases from J, with 9 bases between. The CDR3 covers 15 residues. The CDR3 region has the DNA TGCGCCAGCAGCTTGGTTGTGGACTCCAAAAACATTCAGTACTTC. It translates to CASSLVVDSKNIQYF. Together with reference TRBV5-1 and TRBJ2-4, the CDR3 gives the full variable domain: KAGVTQTPRYLIKTRGQQVTLSCSPISGHRSVSWYQQTPGQGLQFLFEYFSETQRNKGNFPGRFSGRQFSNSRSEMNVSTLELGDSALYLCASSLVVDSKNIQYFGAGTRLSVL.

The genes are TRBV19 and TRBJ2-7; 8 positions agree with TRBD1. Germline CDR1 and CDR2: LNHDA and SQIVND (reference sequence). V was clipped by 5 bases and J by 6 bases; unmatched bases: 12. The CDR3 sequence is 15 residues long. In DNA form, the CDR3 reads TGTGCCAGTAGTTTCGGACAGGGTCTCAGGCGCGAGCAGTACTTC. This sequence encodes CASSFGQGLRREQYF.

V is TRBV5-6 and J is TRBJ2-7; D remains unclear. The CDR3 loop spans 13 amino acids. Trimming shortened V by 0 bases and J by 2 bases, and 6 bases separated the two germline ends. CDR1 and CDR2 from the germline V gene are SGHDT and YYEEEE. CDR3 in DNA: TGTGCCAGCAGCTTGGTAGGCACCTACGAGCAGTACTTC. Encoded protein: CASSLVGTYEQYF.

The chain has TRBV23-1 and TRBJ2-7; the match to TRBD2 covers 9 bases. TRBV23-1 is treated as an ORF (open reading frame) with a function not yet certain. J lost 2 bases, V lost 10 bases, and 9 bases had no gene match. The CDR3 extends over 14 amino acids. CDR3 nucleotide sequence: TGCGCCACCACCACGCGGGAGGGCACCTACGAGCAGTACTTC. Encoded protein: CATTTREGTYEQYF.

CDR3 in DNA: TGCACTCGGACAAGTCCGCCGGTTTTATGGACCCAGTACTTC. Protein product: CTRTSPPVLWTQYF. The V and J genes are TRBV10-1 and TRBJ2-5; a weak D match, TRBD1 (5 bases). In germline, CDR1 is WNHNN, CDR2 SYGVQD (reference sequence). This CDR3 contains 14 residues.

This chain joins TRBV11-2 and TRBJ2-1; TRBD2 matches at 9 bases. The CDR3 length is 16 residues. V trimming: 4 bases; J trimming: 5 bases; junction bases outside the gene matches: 9. CDR1 SGHAT and CDR2 FQNNGV come from the germline V gene. The CDR3 protein is CASSWIWTSDDNEQFF. CDR3 nucleotides: TGTGCCAGCAGCTGGATTTGGACTAGCGACGACAATGAGCAGTTCTTC.

The V and J genes are TRBV5-1 and TRBJ2-1; TRBD2 matches 9 bases. The germline gives CDR1 SGHRS, CDR2 YFSETQ. CDR3 size: 16 residues. Trimming at V came to 2 bases and at J to 0 bases, leaving 3 bases not matched to a gene. The CDR3 nucleotides are TGCGCCAGCAGCTTAAATAGCGGGAGCTCCTACAATGAGCAGTTCTTC. Residues: CASSLNSGSSYNEQFF.

Worth noting for this clone: This sample includes further DNA sequences coding for the same CDR3. V usage is TRBV2 and J usage is TRBJ2-2, with 11 bases that match TRBD2. The germline gives CDR1 SNHLY, CDR2 FYNNEI. The V and J ends lost 1 base and 7 bases, in that order; junction bases with no gene match: 2. This CDR3 has 15 amino acids. Here the CDR3 reads CASSEGGLAGGELFF. CDR3 coding DNA: TGTGCCAGCAGTGAAGGAGGACTAGCGGGCGGGGAGCTGTTTTTT.

The rearrangement links TRBV2 to TRBJ2-3, with a tentative D call TRBD2 (5 bases). The CDR3 totals 16 residues. The germline CDR1 and CDR2 sequences are SNHLY and FYNNEI. V was trimmed by 5 bases and J by 0 bases, leaving 15 bases between them. The CDR3 nucleotides read TGTGCCAGCAGTACAGAGGACTTCCCTAGCACAGATACGCAGTATTTT. It is translated as CASSTEDFPSTDTQYF.

This chain joins TRBV5-4 and TRBJ2-3; D gene uncertain. The CDR3 contains 13 residues. The V end lost 10 bases, the J end lost 0 bases, and 12 bases lay between the germline ends. Germline CDR1 and CDR2: SGHNT and YYREEE (reference sequence). The CDR3 nucleotides are TGTGCCGCTACGGGCAGCAGCACAGATACGCAGTATTTT. Encoded protein: CAATGSSTDTQYF.

This chain joins TRBV6-1 and TRBJ2-1; D not resolved. The CDR3 is made up of 15 amino acids. The V and J ends lost 1 base and 7 bases respectively, with 14 bases between them. Germline V CDR1 and CDR2: MNHNS, SASEGT. The CDR3 reads CASSEGTTKMNEQFF. The DNA for the CDR3 is TGTGCCAGCAGTGAAGGGACGACGAAGATGAATGAGCAGTTCTTC.

V usage is TRBV27 and J usage is TRBJ1-5, with D possibly matching TRBD1 (6 bases). This CDR3 has 14 residues. Germline CDR1 and CDR2: MNHEY and SMNVEV (reference sequence). V lost 5 bases to trimming and J lost 3 bases, with 11 bases between them. CDR3: CASSSRGNNQPQHF. The CDR3 coding sequence is TGTGCCAGCAGTAGCAGGGGAAACAATCAGCCCCAGCATTTT.